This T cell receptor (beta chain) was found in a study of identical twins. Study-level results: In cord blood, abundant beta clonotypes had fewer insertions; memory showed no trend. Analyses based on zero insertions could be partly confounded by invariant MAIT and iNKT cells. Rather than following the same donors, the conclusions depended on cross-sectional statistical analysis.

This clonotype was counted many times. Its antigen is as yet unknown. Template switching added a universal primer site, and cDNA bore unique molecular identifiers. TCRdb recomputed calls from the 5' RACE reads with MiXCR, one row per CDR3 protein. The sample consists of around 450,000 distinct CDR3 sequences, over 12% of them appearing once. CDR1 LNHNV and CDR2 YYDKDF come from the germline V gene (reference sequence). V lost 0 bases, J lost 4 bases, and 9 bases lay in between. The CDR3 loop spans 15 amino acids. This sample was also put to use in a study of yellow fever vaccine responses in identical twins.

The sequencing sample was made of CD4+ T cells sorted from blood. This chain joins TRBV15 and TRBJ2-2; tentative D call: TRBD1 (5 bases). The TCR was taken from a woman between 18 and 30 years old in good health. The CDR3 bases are TGTGCCACCAGCAGAGATCAGGGCGGCACCGGGGAGCTGTTTTTT. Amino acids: CATSRDQGGTGELFF.